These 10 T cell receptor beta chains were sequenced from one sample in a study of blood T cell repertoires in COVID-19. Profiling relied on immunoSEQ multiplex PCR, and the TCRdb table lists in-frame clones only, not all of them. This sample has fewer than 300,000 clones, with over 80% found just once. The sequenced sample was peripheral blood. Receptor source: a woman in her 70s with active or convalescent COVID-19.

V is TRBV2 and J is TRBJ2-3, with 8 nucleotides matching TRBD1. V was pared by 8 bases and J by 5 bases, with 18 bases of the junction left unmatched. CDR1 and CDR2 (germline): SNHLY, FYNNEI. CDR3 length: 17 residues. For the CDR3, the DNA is TGTGCCAGCCAACGCCGCGCTCCAGGGGGCTTAGGAGATACGCAGTATTTT. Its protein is CASQRRAPGGLGDTQYF.

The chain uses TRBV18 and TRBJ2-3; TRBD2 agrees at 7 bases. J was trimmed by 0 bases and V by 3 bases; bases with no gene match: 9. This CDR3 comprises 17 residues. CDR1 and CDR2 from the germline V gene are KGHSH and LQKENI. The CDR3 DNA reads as TGTGCCAGCTCACCTAGGCCCCAGGGAGGGAGCACAGATACGCAGTATTTT. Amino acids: CASSPRPQGGSTDTQYF.

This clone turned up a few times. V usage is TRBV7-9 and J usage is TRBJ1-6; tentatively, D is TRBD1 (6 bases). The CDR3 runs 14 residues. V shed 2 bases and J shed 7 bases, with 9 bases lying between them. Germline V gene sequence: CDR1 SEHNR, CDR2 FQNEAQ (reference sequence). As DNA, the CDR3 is TGTGCCAGCAGCTTACTGGACAGAAATTCACCCCTCCACTTT. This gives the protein CASSLLDRNSPLHF.

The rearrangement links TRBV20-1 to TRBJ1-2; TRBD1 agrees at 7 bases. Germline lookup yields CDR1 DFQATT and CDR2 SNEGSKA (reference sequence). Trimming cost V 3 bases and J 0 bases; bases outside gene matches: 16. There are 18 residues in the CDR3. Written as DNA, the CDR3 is TGCAGTGCTAGTCCATCGGTGGACAGGATCGGGGCTAACTATGGCTACACCTTC. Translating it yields CSASPSVDRIGANYGYTF.

The CDR3 DNA reads TGTGCCAGCAGTTTAGGGGCGGGTAGCGGGAAGATTAGGACCTACGAGCAGTACTTC. Amino acid sequence: CASSLGAGSGKIRTYEQYF. The rearrangement uses TRBV28 and TRBJ2-7; TRBD2 aligns across 8 bases. V gave up 2 bases and J gave up 2 bases; unmatched junction bases: 17. This CDR3 comprises 19 residues. Germline V lookup: CDR1 MDHEN, CDR2 SYDVKM.

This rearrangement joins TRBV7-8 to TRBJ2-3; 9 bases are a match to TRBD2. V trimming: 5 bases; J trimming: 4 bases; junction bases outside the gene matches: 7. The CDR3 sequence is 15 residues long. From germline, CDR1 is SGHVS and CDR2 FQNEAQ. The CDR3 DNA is TGTGCCAGCAGCGGTAGCGGGAGTGGGGCAGATACGCAGTATTTT. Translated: CASSGSGSGADTQYF.

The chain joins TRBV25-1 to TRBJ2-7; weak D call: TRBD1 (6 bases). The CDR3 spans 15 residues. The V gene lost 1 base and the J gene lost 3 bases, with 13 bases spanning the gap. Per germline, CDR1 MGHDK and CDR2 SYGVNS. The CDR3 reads CASSESGTPNYEQYF. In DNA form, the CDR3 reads TGTGCCAGCAGTGAATCCGGGACACCGAACTACGAGCAGTACTTC.

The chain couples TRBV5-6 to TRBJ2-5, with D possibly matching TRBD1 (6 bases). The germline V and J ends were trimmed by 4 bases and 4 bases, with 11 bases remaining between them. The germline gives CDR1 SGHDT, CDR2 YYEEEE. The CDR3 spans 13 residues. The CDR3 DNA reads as TGTGCCAGCAGCATGGCACAGGGAGAGACCCAGTACTTC. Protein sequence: CASSMAQGETQYF. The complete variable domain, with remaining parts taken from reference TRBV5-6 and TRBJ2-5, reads DAGVTQSPTHLIKTRGQQVTLRCSPKSGHDTVSWYQQALGQGPQFIFQYYEEEERQRGNFPDRFSGHQFPNYSSELNVNALLLGDSALYLCASSMAQGETQYFGPGTRLLVL.

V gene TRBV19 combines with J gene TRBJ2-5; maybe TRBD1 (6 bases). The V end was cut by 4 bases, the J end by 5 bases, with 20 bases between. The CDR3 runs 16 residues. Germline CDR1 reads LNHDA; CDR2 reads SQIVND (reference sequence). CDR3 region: CASSRADRSARETQYF. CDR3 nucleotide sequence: TGTGCCAGTAGTAGGGCAGACAGGTCCGCCCGGGAGACCCAGTACTTC.

The CDR3 protein is CASSPLAGNQPQHF. CDR3 nucleotide sequence: TGTGCCAGCTCACCCTTAGCGGGGAATCAGCCCCAGCATTTT. The genes are TRBV18 and TRBJ1-5; D is unresolved. The CDR3 covers 14 residues. In germline, CDR1 is KGHSH, CDR2 LQKENI. V was clipped by 3 bases and J by 4 bases, with 10 bases between them.